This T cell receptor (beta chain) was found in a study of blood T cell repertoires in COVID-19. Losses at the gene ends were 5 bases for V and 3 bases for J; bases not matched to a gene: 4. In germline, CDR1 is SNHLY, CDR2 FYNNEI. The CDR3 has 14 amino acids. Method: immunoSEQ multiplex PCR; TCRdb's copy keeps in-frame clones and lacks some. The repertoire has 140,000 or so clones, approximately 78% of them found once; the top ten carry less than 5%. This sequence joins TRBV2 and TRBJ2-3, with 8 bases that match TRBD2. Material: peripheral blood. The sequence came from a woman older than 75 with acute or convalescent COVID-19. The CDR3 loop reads CASSRTSWTDTQYF. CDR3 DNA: TGTGCCAGCAGTAGGACTAGCTGGACAGATACGCAGTATTTT. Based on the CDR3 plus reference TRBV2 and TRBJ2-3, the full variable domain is EPEVTQTPSHQVTQMGQEVILRCVPISNHLYFYWYRQILGQKVEFLVSFYNNEISEKSEIFDDQFSVERPDGSNFTLKIRSTKLEDSAMYFCASSRTSWTDTQYFGPGTRLTVL.